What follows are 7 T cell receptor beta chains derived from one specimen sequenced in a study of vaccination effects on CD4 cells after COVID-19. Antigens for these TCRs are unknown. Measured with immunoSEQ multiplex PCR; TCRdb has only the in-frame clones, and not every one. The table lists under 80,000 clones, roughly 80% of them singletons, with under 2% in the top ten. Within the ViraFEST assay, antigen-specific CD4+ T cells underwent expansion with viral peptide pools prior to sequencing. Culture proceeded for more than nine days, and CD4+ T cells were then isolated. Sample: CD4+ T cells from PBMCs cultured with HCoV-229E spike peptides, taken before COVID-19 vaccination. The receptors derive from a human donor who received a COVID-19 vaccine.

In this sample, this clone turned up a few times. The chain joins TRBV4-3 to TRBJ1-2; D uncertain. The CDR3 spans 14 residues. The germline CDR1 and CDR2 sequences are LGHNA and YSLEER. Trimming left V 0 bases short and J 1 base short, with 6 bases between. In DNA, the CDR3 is TGCGCCAGCAGCCAAGAATCCGGTAACTATGGCTACACCTTC. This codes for CASSQESGNYGYTF.

CDR3 sequence (DNA): TGTGCCAGCAGCGGTACAGGGACAACTAATGAAAAACTGTTTTTT. Its translation is CASSGTGTTNEKLFF. The chain has TRBV7-8 and TRBJ1-4; TRBD1 is a possible D gene (6 bases). From germline, CDR1 is SGHVS and CDR2 FQNEAQ. V was cut by 5 bases and J by 0 bases, with 10 bases left in between. CDR3 length: 15 amino acids.

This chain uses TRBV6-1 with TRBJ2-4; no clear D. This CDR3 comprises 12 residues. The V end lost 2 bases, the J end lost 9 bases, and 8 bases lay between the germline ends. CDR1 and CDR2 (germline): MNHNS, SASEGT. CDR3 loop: CASSELGVIQYF. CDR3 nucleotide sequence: TGTGCCAGCAGTGAACTGGGTGTCATTCAGTACTTC.

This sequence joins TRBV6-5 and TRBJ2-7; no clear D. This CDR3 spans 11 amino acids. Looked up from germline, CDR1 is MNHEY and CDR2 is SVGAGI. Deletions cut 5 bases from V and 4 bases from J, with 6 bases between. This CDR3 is CASSMMYEQYV. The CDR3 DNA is TGTGCCAGCAGTATGATGTACGAGCAGTACGTC.

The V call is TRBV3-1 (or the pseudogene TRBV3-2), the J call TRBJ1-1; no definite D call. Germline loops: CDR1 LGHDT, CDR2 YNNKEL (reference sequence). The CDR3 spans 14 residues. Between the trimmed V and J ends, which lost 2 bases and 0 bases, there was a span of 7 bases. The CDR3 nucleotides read TGTGCCAGCAGCCAACAATCAGTGAACACTGAAGCTTTCTTT. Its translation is CASSQQSVNTEAFF.

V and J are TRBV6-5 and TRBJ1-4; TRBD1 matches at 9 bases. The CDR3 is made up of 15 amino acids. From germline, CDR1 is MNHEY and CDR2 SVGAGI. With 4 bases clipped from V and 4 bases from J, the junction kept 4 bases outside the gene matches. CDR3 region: CASSSRQGVNEKLFF. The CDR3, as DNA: TGTGCCAGCAGTTCACGACAGGGGGTTAATGAAAAACTGTTTTTT.

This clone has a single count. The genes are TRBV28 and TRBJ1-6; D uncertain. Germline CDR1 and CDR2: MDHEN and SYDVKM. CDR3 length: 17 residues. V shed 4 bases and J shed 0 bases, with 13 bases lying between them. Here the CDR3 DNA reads TGTGCCAGCAGTTCTTACTCAACCAGCTCCTATAATTCACCCCTCCACTTT. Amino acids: CASSSYSTSSYNSPLHF.